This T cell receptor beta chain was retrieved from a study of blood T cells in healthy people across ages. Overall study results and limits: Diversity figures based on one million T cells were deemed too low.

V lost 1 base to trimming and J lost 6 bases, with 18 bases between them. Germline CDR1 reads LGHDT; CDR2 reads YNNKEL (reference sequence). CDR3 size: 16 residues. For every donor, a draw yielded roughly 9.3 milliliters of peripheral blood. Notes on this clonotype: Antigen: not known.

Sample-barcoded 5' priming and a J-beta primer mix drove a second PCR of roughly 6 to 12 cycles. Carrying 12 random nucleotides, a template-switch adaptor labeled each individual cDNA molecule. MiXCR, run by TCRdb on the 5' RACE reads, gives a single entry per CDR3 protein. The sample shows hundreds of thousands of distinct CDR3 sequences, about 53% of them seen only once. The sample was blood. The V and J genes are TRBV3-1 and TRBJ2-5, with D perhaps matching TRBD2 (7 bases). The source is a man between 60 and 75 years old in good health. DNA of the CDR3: TGTGCCAGCAGCCAAGCGGGCGGGGGCCTACAAAAGACCCAGTACTTC. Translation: CASSQAGGGLQKTQYF.